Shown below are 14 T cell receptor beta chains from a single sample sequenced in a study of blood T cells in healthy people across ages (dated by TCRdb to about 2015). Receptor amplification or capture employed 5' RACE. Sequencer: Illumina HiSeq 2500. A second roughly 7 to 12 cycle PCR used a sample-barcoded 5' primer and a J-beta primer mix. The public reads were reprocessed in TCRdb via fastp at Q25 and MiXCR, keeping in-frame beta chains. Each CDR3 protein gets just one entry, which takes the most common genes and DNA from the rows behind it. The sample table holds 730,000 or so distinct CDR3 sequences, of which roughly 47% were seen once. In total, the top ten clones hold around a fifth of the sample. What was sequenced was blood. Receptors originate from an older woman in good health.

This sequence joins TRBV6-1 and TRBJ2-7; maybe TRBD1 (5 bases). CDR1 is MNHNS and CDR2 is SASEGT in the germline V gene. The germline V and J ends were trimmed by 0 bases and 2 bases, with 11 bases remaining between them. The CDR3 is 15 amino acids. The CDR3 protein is CASSEAAGPTYEQYF. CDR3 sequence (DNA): TGTGCCAGCAGTGAAGCGGCAGGGCCAACCTACGAGCAGTACTTC.

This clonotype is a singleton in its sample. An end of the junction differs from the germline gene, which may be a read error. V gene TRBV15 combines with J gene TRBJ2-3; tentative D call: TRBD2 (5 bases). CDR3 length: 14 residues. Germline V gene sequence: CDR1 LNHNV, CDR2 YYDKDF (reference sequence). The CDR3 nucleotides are TGTGTCACCGGGAAGAAAAGAGAAACAGATACGCAGTATTTT. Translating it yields CVTGKKRETDTQYF.

The DNA for the CDR3 is TGCAGTGCTAGAGATCCGAGCTCCTACGAGCAGTACTTC. Its protein is CSARDPSSYEQYF. The chain joins TRBV20-1 to TRBJ2-7; D gene ambiguous. Germline V gene sequence: CDR1 DFQATT, CDR2 SNEGSKA (reference sequence). Trimming took off 0 bases at V and 0 bases at J, with 6 bases between the two ends. The CDR3 covers 13 residues.

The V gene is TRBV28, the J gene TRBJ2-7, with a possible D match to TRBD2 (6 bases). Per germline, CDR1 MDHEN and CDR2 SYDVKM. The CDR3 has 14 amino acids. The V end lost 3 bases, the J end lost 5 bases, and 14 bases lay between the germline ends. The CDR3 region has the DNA TGTGCCAGCAGTTTGTCGCCGCGGGGCCACGAGCAGTACTTC. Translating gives CASSLSPRGHEQYF.

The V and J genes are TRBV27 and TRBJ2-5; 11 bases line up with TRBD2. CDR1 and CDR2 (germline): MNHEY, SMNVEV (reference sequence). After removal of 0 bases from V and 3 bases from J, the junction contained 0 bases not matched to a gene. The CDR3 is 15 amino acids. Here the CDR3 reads CASSLSGLAEETQYF. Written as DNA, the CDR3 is TGTGCCAGCAGTTTATCGGGACTAGCGGAAGAGACCCAGTACTTC.

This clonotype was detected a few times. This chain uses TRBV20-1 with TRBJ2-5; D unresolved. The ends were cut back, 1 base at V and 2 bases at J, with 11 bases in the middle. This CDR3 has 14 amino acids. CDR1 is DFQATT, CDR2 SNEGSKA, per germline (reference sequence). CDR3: CSARGLVGQETQYF. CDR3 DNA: TGCAGTGCTAGAGGGCTAGTTGGGCAAGAGACCCAGTACTTC.

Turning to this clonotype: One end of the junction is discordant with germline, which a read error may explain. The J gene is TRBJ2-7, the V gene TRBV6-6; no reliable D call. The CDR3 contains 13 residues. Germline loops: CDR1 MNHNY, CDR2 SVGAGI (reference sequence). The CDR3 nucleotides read TGTGCCAGCAGTGACTCACGCGCGTACGAGCAGTACTTC. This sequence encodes CASSDSRAYEQYF.

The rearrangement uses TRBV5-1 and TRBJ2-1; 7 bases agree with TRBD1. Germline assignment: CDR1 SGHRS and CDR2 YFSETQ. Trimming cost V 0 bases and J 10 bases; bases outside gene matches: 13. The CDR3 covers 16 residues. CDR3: CASSLAQGPLSYEQFF. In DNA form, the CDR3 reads TGCGCCAGCAGCTTGGCACAGGGGCCCCTCTCCTACGAGCAGTTCTTC.

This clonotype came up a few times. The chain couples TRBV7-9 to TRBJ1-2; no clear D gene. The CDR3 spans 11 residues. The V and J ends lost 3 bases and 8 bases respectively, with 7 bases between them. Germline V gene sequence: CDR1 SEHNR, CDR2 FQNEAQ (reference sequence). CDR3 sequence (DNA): TGTGCCAGCAGCTTGATAGGCGGCTACACCTTC. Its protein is CASSLIGGYTF. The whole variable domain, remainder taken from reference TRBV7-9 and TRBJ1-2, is DTGVSQNPRHKITKRGQNVTFRCDPISEHNRLYWYRQTLGQGPEFLTYFQNEAQLEKSRLLSDRFSAERPKGSFSTLEIQRTEQGDSAMYLCASSLIGGYTFGSGTRLTVV.

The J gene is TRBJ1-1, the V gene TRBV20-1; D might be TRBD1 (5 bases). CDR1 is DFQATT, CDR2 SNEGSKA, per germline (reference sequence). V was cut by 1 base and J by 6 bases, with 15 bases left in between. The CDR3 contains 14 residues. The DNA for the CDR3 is TGCAGTGCTAGAGCCACGGGGGGAGAAGCTGAAGCTTTCTTT. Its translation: CSARATGGEAEAFF.

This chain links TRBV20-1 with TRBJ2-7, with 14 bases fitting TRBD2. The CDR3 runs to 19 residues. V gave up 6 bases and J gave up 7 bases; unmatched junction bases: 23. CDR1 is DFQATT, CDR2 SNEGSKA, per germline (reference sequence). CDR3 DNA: TGCAGTGCGAATGACAGGGGACTAGCGGGGGTCCCCGCCTACAATGAGCAGTACTTC. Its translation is CSANDRGLAGVPAYNEQYF.

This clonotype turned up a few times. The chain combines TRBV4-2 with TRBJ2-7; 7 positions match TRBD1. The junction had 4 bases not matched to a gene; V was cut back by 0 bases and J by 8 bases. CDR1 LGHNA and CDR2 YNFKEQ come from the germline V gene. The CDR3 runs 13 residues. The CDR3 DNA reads TGTGCCAGCAGCCAAGATACAGGGGCGCAGCAGTACTTC. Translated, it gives CASSQDTGAQQYF.

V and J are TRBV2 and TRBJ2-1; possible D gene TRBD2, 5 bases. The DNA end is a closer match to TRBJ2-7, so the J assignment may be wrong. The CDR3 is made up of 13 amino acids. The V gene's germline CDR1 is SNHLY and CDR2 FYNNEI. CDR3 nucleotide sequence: TGTGCCAGCAGTGCCCAGCGGTACAATGAGCAGTACTTC. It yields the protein CASSAQRYNEQYF.

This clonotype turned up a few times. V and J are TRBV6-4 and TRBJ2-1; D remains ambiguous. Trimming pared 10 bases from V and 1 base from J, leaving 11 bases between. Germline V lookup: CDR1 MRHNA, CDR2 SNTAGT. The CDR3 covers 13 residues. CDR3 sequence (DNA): TGTGCCACGTCGTGGTATTCCTACAATGAGCAGTTCTTC. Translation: CATSWYSYNEQFF.